A single sample gave rise to the 21 T cell receptor beta chains below, sequenced in a study of blood T cell repertoires in COVID-19. Data came from immunoSEQ multiplex PCR; TCRdb stores just in-frame clones and leaves some out. The table lists about 200,000 clones, about 83% of them singletons. Material: peripheral blood. These receptors all stem from a woman between 45 and 60 years old with active or convalescent COVID-19.

This clone was found a few times. V and J are TRBV5-1 and TRBJ1-2; 9 bases fit TRBD1. CDR1 is SGHRS and CDR2 is YFSETQ in the germline V gene. CDR3 length equals 16 residues. Unmatched junction bases numbered 11, after V lost 4 bases and J lost 4 bases. The CDR3 loop is CASSPVPGQGVYGYTF. CDR3 nucleotides: TGCGCCAGCAGCCCTGTCCCGGGACAGGGCGTCTATGGCTACACCTTC.

The J gene is TRBJ2-6, the V gene TRBV19; D is ambiguous. The CDR3 extends over 18 amino acids. Germline CDR1 is LNHDA and CDR2 is SQIVND (reference sequence). The ends were cut back, 5 bases at V and 4 bases at J, with 21 bases in the middle. The CDR3 DNA reads as TGTGCCAGTAGTCGACGTTGGAACCAGCGTAGGGGGGCCAACGTCCTGACTTTC. This sequence encodes CASSRRWNQRRGANVLTF.

The chain is built from TRBV11-3 and TRBJ1-1; TRBD1 is a possible D gene (6 bases). Trimming shortened V by 3 bases and J by 8 bases, and 10 bases separated the two germline ends. Germline CDR1 reads SGHNT; CDR2 reads YENEEA. The CDR3 is 12 residues long. The CDR3 here is CASSLKGGEAFF. CDR3 DNA: TGTGCCAGCAGCTTGAAGGGGGGGGAAGCTTTCTTT.

The rearrangement joins TRBV19 to TRBJ2-1; tentatively, D is TRBD1 (6 bases). Trimming removed 5 bases at V and 12 bases at J, with 14 bases between. There are 12 residues in the CDR3. CDR1 and CDR2 (germline): LNHDA, SQIVND (reference sequence). The CDR3 nucleotides are TGTGCCAGTAGTGTCCTAACAGGGAGGCAGTTCTTC. It specifies CASSVLTGRQFF.

J is TRBJ2-3 and V is TRBV27, with 10 bases fitting TRBD2. Germline V gives CDR1 MNHEY, CDR2 SMNVEV (reference sequence). With 5 bases clipped from V and 1 base from J, the junction kept 6 bases outside the gene matches. This CDR3 has 16 amino acids. For the CDR3, the DNA is TGTGCCAGCAGTCCCCATAGCGGGAGGCGCACAGATACGCAGTATTTT. Residues: CASSPHSGRRTDTQYF.

The V call is TRBV28, the J call TRBJ1-5, with D perhaps matching TRBD1 (6 bases). V shed 7 bases and J shed 7 bases, with 17 bases lying between them. CDR1 is MDHEN and CDR2 is SYDVKM in the germline V gene. This CDR3 has 14 residues. Here the CDR3 reads CASNQGGGWQPQHF. For the CDR3, the DNA is TGTGCCAGCAACCAAGGTGGGGGCTGGCAGCCCCAGCATTTT.

The chain links TRBV19 to TRBJ1-4; 9 bases agree with TRBD1. CDR3 size: 15 residues. Looked up from germline, CDR1 is LNHDA and CDR2 is SQIVND (reference sequence). J gave up 8 bases and V 5 bases, and 9 bases lay outside the gene matches. CDR3 coding DNA: TGTGCCAGTAGTCCGGTCGGACAGGGGCGAGAAAAACTGTTTTTT. Amino acids: CASSPVGQGREKLFF.

V is TRBV5-4 and J is TRBJ2-5; 8 positions match TRBD1. The trim removed 3 bases at V and 4 bases at J, leaving 14 bases unmatched. The length of the CDR3 is 17 residues. The V gene's germline CDR1 is SGHNT and CDR2 YYREEE (reference sequence). The chain's CDR3 is CASSSVGGRGRPETQYF. As DNA, the CDR3 is TGTGCCAGCAGCTCGGTCGGAGGCAGGGGGCGCCCAGAGACCCAGTACTTC.

V gene TRBV4-1 combines with J gene TRBJ1-6; D is unclear. Trimming left V 1 base short and J 7 bases short, with 11 bases between. Germline V gene sequence: CDR1 MGHRA, CDR2 YSYEKL. This CDR3 spans 15 amino acids. The CDR3 sequence is CASSQVVLRNSPLHF. CDR3 coding DNA: TGCGCCAGCAGCCAAGTTGTCCTCCGGAATTCACCCCTCCACTTT.

The chain carries TRBV5-1 and TRBJ2-2; TRBD1 is a possible D gene (6 bases). Germline values: CDR1 SGHRS, CDR2 YFSETQ. Trimming took 3 bases from V and 6 from J, leaving 12 bases between them. The CDR3 sequence is 14 residues long. In nucleotides, the CDR3 is TGCGCCAGCAGCTCAGGGGCGGGCGCCGGGGAGCTGTTTTTT. Protein sequence: CASSSGAGAGELFF.

In its sample, this clone was seen once. V and J are TRBV11-2 and TRBJ2-3, with 11 bases that match TRBD2. The junction had 6 bases not matched to a gene; V was cut back by 3 bases and J by 4 bases. Germline CDR1 and CDR2: SGHAT and FQNNGV. This CDR3 region has 16 residues. In DNA, the CDR3 is TGTGCCAGCAGCTTTAGCGGGGGGGCATACCCAGATACGCAGTATTTT. Translation: CASSFSGGAYPDTQYF.

This chain connects TRBV10-3 to TRBJ1-2, with 12 bases that match TRBD1. After removal of 3 bases from V and 5 bases from J, the junction contained 13 bases not matched to a gene. This CDR3 comprises 18 residues. CDR1 and CDR2 from the germline V gene are ENHRY and SYGVKD. CDR3: CAISDPIPGQGARYGYTF. In DNA form, the CDR3 reads TGTGCCATCAGTGACCCCATCCCGGGACAGGGGGCGAGGTATGGCTACACCTTC.

The chain carries TRBV5-1 and TRBJ1-2; D gene unclear. V lost 0 bases, J lost 2 bases, and 8 bases lay in between. Germline CDR1 and CDR2: SGHRS and YFSETQ. This CDR3 is 14 amino acids long. In DNA form, the CDR3 reads TGCGCCAGCAGCTTGGGTTCCGAGAACTATGGCTACACCTTC. The encoded protein is CASSLGSENYGYTF.

This clone has just one count. V usage is TRBV14 and J usage is TRBJ2-1; D remains unclear. This CDR3 has 12 residues. The germline CDR1 and CDR2 sequences are SGHDN and FVKESK. The germline V and J ends were trimmed by 1 base and 7 bases, with 5 bases remaining between them. The CDR3 reads CASSQVPNEQFF. CDR3 nucleotides: TGTGCCAGCAGCCAAGTCCCTAATGAGCAGTTCTTC. Variable domain in full (rest from reference TRBV14 and TRBJ2-1): EAGVTQFPSHSVIEKGQTVTLRCDPISGHDNLYWYRRVMGKEIKFLLHFVKESKQDESGMPNNRFLAERTGGTYSTLKVQPAELEDSGVYFCASSQVPNEQFFGPGTRLTVL.

This chain joins TRBV30 and TRBJ1-1; D may be TRBD1 (5 bases). The V end was cut by 3 bases, the J end by 5 bases, with 16 bases between. This CDR3 comprises 14 residues. Germline V gene data show CDR1 as GTSNPN and CDR2 as SVGIG (reference sequence). The CDR3 region is CAWRGGSMRTEAFF. CDR3 DNA: TGTGCCTGGAGGGGGGGAAGCATGAGGACTGAAGCTTTCTTT.

This chain joins TRBV9 and TRBJ2-1; D is perhaps TRBD2 (5 bases). V lost 2 bases, J lost 6 bases, and 15 bases lay in between. The CDR3 is 15 amino acids. The germline CDR1 and CDR2 sequences are SGDLS and YYNGEE. The CDR3 loop is CASSVSGFSINEQFF. The CDR3 DNA is TGTGCCAGCAGCGTTTCGGGATTCTCTATCAATGAGCAGTTCTTC.

This clone was detected a few times. This chain joins TRBV7-9 and TRBJ1-2, with 8 nucleotides matching TRBD1. Per the germline V gene, CDR1 is SEHNR and CDR2 is FQNEAQ (reference sequence). The CDR3 is made up of 14 amino acids. V was clipped by 1 base and J by 6 bases; unmatched bases: 4. This CDR3 is CASSLGQGWDGYTF. CDR3 DNA: TGTGCCAGCAGCTTAGGACAGGGGTGGGATGGCTACACCTTC.

The rearrangement uses TRBV28 and TRBJ1-2, with 8 bases that match TRBD1. From germline, CDR1 is MDHEN and CDR2 SYDVKM. J was trimmed by 4 bases and V by 5 bases; bases with no gene match: 6. The CDR3 contains 14 residues. CDR3 nucleotide sequence: TGTGCCAGCAGTCCAGGGGGCAAAGTCTATGGCTACACCTTC. Amino acids: CASSPGGKVYGYTF.

The gene calls are TRBV5-1 and TRBJ2-1, with TRBD1 matching over 8 bases. After removal of 6 bases from V and 8 bases from J, the junction contained 10 bases not matched to a gene. CDR3 size: 14 residues. Germline V lookup: CDR1 SGHRS, CDR2 YFSETQ. CDR3 nucleotide sequence: TGCGCCAGCAAAGTCGGGGGACAGGCGGATGAGCAGTTCTTC. This codes for CASKVGGQADEQFF.

The chain is built from TRBV27 and TRBJ2-7; TRBD2 matches 13 bases. Trimming cost V 6 bases and J 7 bases; bases outside gene matches: 6. Germline V gene data show CDR1 as MNHEY and CDR2 as SMNVEV (reference sequence). The CDR3 covers 14 residues. The CDR3 DNA sequence: TGTGCCAGCAGATCCGGACTAGCGGGAGTTGAGCAGTACTTC. Translating gives CASRSGLAGVEQYF.

The chain combines TRBV5-1 with TRBJ1-2, with 7 bases lining up with TRBD1. CDR3 length equals 16 residues. CDR1 is SGHRS, CDR2 YFSETQ, per germline. The V and J ends lost 4 bases and 2 bases, in that order; junction bases with no gene match: 11. CDR3 DNA sequence: TGCGCCAGCAGCCACGGGACAGATCGCTTCAACTATGGCTACACCTTC. The encoded protein is CASSHGTDRFNYGYTF. Full variable domain (remainder filled in from reference TRBV5-1 and TRBJ1-2): KAGVTQTPRYLIKTRGQQVTLSCSPISGHRSVSWYQQTPGQGLQFLFEYFSETQRNKGNFPGRFSGRQFSNSRSEMNVSTLELGDSALYLCASSHGTDRFNYGYTFGSGTRLTVV.